These T cell receptor beta chains were read from a single sample in a study of CD8+CD57+ T cells in acquired aplastic anemia. TCRdb reanalysed the reads using MiXCR and keeps one entry per CDR3 protein. Of 150,000 to 200,000 distinct CDR3 sequences in the sample, about 50% were seen once. Input material: sorted CD4+, CD8+, or CD8+CD57+ T cells (not recorded which) from PBMCs. Receptors originate from a human donor with aplastic anemia. Both conserved end residues are trimmed from each CDR3. Fields, in order: J gene, V gene, CDR3 protein.

TRBJ2-5 TRBV5-6 ASSLWGGSQETQY
TRBJ1-6 TRBV6-1 ASRLRTGESPLH
TRBJ2-2 TRBV10-1 ASSDTGFGELF
TRBJ2-3 TRBV29-1 SARGGGGGGTQY
TRBJ2-5 TRBV12-3/TRBV12-4 ASSLSPQETQY
TRBJ2-5 TRBV12-5 ASGYGQDRPYWETQY
TRBJ2-3 TRBV9 ASSPHVAGSTQY
TRBJ1-1 TRBV19 ASRGNTEAF
TRBJ2-6 TRBV20-1 SARKPGANVLT
TRBJ2-7 TRBV24-1 ASRPNNPPRDRTYKQY
TRBJ1-2 TRBV20-1 SARNALGYGYT
TRBJ2-7 TRBV5-4 ASSLAGTGNGEQY
TRBJ2-6 TRBV6-2/TRBV6-3 ASSYVQGRLTGANVLI
TRBJ1-1 TRBV4-2 ASSPHPMPLEAF
TRBJ2-7 TRBV9 ASSQTGSPYEQY
TRBJ1-1 TRBV11-2 ASSLAGTGGQGDTEAF
TRBJ1-2 TRBV3-1 ASSQEDASYGYT
TRBJ2-7 TRBV2 ASSDYRQGDYEQY
TRBJ2-1 TRBV7-3 ASSFFSGVNTYNEQF
TRBJ2-5 TRBV9 ASSPRGGKETQY
TRBJ2-2 TRBV20-1 SAGIAGVAGELF
TRBJ1-1 TRBV2 ANRQVQMNTEAF
TRBJ1-1 TRBV7-2 ASSFPGRVGFGTEAF
TRBJ2-2 TRBV2 ASSGSGGELF
TRBJ2-7 TRBV27 ASSLSIQGPSEQY
TRBJ1-2 TRBV7-9 ASSLDGGRGGYT
TRBJ2-7 TRBV20-1 SATTPQASSYEQY